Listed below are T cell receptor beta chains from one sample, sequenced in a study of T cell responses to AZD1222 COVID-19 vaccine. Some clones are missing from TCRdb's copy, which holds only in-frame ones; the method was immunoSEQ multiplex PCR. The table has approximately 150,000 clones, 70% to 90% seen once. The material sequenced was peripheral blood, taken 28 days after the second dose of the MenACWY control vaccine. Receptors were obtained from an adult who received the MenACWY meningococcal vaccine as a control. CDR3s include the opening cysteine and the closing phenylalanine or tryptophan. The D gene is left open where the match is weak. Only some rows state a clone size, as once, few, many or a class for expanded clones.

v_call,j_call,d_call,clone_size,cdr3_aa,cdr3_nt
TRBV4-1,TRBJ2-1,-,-,CASSHRGAGIYNEQFF,TGCGCCAGCAGCCATAGGGGCGCCGGAATCTACAATGAGCAGTTCTTC
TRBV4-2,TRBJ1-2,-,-,CASSQDTGKANYGYTF,TGTGCCAGCAGCCAAGATACGGGAAAAGCTAACTATGGCTACACCTTC
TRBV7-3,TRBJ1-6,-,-,CASSLKGGASPLHF,TGTGCCAGCAGCCTAAAAGGCGGTGCATCACCCCTCCACTTT
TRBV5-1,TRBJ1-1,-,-,CASSPGGLTEAFF,TGCGCCAGCAGTCCCGGGGGCCTCACTGAAGCTTTCTTT
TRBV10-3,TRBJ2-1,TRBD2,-,CAIRGTSGIVYNEQFF,TGTGCCATCAGGGGGACTAGCGGGATCGTCTACAATGAGCAGTTCTTC
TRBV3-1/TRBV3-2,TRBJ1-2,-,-,CASSQNQVHYGYTF,TGTGCCAGCAGCCAAAATCAGGTGCACTATGGCTACACCTTC
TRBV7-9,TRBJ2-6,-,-,CASSRSWGSGANVLTF,TGTGCCAGCAGCCGGAGCTGGGGATCTGGGGCCAACGTCCTGACTTTC
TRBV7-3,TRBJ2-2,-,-,CASSPGGTGELFF,TGTGCCAGCAGCCCCGGGGGTACCGGGGAGCTGTTTTTT
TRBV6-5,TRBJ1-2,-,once,CASKEGPATIYGYTF,TGTGCCAGCAAGGAGGGGCCCGCGACCATCTATGGCTACACCTTC
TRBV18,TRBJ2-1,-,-,CASSPPGTTRRGNEQFF,TGTGCCAGCTCACCACCGGGAACCACAAGGAGGGGGAATGAGCAGTTCTTC
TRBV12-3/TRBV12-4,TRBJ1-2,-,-,CASSLALGGYTF,TGTGCCAGCAGTTTAGCTCTGGGCGGCTACACCTTC
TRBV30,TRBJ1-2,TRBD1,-,CAWRDRGSYGYTF,TGTGCCTGGAGGGACAGGGGAAGCTATGGCTACACCTTC
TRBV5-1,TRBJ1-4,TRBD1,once,CASSQGQGFATNEKLFF,TGCGCCAGCAGCCAGGGACAGGGGTTTGCAACTAATGAAAAACTGTTTTTT
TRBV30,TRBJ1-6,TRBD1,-,CAWTDRGDSPLHF,TGTGCCTGGACTGACAGGGGTGATTCACCCCTCCACTTT
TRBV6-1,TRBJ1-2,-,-,CASSEGGYGYTF,TGTGCCAGCAGTGAAGGAGGCTATGGCTACACCTTC
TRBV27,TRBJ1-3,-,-,CASRESGFRNTIYF,TGTGCCAGCAGGGAGTCAGGGTTCAGAAACACCATATATTTT
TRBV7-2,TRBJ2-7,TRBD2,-,CASSPLAAPHEQYF,TGTGCCAGCAGCCCCCTAGCGGCCCCCCACGAGCAGTACTTC
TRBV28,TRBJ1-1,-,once,CASSLGVATEAFF,TGTGCCAGCAGCCTAGGGGTTGCCACTGAAGCTTTCTTT
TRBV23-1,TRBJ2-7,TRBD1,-,CASGFDRGSYEQYF,TGCGCCAGCGGATTCGACAGGGGGTCCTACGAGCAGTACTTC
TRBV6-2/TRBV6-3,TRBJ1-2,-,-,CASSYQTVHRGYTF,TGTGCCAGCAGTTACCAGACAGTTCACCGTGGCTACACCTTC